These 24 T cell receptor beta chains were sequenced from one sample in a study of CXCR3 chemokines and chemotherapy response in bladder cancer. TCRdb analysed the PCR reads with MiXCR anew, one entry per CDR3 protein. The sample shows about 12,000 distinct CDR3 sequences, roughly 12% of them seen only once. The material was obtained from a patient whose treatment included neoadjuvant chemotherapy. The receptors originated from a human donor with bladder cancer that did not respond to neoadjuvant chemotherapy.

CDR3 nucleotides: TGCAGTGCCCCTCAAGCAGGGCTCGACAGACAGCCCCAGCATTTT. Amino acids: CSAPQAGLDRQPQHF. The J gene is TRBJ1-5, the V gene TRBV20-1, with D tentatively TRBD1 (5 bases). V was trimmed by 6 bases and J by 7 bases, leaving 22 bases between them. The CDR3 is 15 residues long. Per germline, CDR1 DFQATT and CDR2 SNEGSKA (reference sequence).

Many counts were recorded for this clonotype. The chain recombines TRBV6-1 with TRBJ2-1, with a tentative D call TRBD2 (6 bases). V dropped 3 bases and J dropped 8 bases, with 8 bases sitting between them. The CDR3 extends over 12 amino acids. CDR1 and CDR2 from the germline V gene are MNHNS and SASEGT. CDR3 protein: CASSEPGDEQFF. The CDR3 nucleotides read TGTGCCAGCAGTGAGCCGGGAGATGAGCAGTTCTTC.

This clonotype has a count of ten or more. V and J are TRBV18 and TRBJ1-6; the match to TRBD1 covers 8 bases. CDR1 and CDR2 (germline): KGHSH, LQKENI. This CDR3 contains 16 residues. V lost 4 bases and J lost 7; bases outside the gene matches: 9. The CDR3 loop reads CASSRGTGGWNSPLHF. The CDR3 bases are TGTGCCAGCTCACGTGGCACAGGGGGTTGGAATTCACCCCTCCACTTT.

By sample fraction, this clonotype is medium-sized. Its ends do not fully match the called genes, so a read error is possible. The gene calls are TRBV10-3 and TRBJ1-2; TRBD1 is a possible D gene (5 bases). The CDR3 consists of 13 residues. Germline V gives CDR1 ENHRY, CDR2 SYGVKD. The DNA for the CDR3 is TGTGCCGTCAGATCGGACACTAACTATGGCTACACCTTC. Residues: CAVRSDTNYGYTF.

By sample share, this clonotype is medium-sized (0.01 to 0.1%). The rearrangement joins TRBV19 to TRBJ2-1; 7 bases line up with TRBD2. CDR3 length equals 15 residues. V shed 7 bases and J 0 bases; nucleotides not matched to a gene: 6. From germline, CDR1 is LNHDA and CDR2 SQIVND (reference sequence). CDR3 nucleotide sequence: TGTGCCAGTAAAAGCCTAGCGGACTCCTACAATGAGCAGTTCTTC. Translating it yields CASKSLADSYNEQFF.

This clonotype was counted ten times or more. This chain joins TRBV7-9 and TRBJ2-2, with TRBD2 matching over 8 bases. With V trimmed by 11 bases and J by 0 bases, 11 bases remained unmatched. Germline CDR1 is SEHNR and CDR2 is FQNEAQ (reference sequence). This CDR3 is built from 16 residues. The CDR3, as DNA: TGTGCCTCCCCGAGAGCAGCGGGGGCGAACACCGGGGAGCTGTTTTTT. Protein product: CASPRAAGANTGELFF. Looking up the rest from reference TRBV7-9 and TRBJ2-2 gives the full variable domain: DTGVSQNPRHKITKRGQNVTFRCDPISEHNRLYWYRQTLGQGPEFLTYFQNEAQLEKSRLLSDRFSAERPKGSFSTLEIQRTEQGDSAMYLCASPRAAGANTGELFFGEGSRLTVL.

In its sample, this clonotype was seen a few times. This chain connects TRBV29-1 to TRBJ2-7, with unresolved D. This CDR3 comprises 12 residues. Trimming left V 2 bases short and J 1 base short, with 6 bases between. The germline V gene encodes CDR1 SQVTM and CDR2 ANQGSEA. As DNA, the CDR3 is TGCAGCGTTGAAAACCCATCCTACGAGCAGTACTTC. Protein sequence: CSVENPSYEQYF.

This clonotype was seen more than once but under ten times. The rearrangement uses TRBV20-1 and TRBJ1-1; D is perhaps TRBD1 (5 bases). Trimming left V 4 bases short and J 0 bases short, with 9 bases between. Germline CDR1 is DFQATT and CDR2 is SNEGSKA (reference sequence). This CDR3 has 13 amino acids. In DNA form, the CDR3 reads TGCAGTGCTACCGGGACTTTGAACACTGAAGCTTTCTTT. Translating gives CSATGTLNTEAFF.

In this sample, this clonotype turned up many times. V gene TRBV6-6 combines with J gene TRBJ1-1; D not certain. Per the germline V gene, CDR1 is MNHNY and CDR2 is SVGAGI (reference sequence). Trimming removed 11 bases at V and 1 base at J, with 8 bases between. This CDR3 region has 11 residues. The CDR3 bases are TGTGCCCACTCGGAGAACACTGAAGCTTTCTTT. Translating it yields CAHSENTEAFF.

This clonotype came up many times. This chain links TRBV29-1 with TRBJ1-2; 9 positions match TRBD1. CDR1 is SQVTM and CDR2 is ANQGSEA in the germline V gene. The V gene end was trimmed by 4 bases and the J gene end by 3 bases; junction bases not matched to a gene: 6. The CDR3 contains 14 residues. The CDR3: CSVGATGGDYGYTF. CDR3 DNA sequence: TGCAGCGTTGGGGCGACAGGGGGAGACTATGGCTACACCTTC.

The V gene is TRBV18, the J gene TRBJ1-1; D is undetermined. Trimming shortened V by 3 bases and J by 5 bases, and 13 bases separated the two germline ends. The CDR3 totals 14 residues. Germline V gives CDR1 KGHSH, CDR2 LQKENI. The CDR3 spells CASSPGGWQTEAFF. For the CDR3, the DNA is TGTGCCAGCTCACCGGGAGGGTGGCAAACTGAAGCTTTCTTT.

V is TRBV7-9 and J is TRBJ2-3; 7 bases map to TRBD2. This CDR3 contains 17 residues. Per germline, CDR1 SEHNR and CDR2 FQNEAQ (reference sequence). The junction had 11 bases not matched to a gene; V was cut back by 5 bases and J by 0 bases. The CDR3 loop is CASSPRGSGASTDTQYF. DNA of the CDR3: TGTGCCAGCAGCCCCCGGGGGAGCGGGGCGAGCACAGATACGCAGTATTTT.

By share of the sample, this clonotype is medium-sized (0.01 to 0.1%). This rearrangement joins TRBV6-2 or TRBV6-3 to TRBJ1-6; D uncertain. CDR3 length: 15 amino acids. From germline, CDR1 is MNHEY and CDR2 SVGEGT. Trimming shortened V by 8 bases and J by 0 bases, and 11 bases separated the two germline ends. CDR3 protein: CASLAQSSYNSPLHF. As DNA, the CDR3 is TGTGCCAGCCTTGCACAGTCCTCCTATAATTCACCCCTCCACTTT.

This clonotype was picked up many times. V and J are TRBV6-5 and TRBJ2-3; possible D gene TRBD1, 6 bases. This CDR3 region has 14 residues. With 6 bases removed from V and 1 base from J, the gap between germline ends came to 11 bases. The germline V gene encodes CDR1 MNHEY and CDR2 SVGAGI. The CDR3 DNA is TGTGCCAGCAGGCTGGCAGGGGGCACAGATACGCAGTATTTT. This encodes CASRLAGGTDTQYF.

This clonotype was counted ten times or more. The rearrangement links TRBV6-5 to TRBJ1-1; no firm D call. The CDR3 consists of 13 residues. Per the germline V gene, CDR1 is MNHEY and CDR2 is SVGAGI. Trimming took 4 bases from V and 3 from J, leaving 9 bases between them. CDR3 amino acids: CASSSYRDTEAFF. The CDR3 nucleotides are TGTGCCAGCAGTTCATATCGGGACACTGAAGCTTTCTTT.

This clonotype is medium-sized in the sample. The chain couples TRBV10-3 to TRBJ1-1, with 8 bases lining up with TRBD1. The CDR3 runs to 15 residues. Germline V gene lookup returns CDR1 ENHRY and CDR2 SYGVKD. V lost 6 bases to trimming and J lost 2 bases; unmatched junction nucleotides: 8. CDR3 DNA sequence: TGTGCCATCAGACAACAGGGGGTGGGAAACACTGAAGCTTTCTTT. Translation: CAIRQQGVGNTEAFF.

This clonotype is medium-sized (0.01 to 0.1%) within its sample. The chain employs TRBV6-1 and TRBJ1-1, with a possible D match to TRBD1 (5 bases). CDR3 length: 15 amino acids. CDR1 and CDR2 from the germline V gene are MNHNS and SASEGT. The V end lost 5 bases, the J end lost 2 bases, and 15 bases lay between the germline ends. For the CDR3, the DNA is TGTGCCAGCAGTCTGGTCCGACAGAGCAACACTGAAGCTTTCTTT. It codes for CASSLVRQSNTEAFF.

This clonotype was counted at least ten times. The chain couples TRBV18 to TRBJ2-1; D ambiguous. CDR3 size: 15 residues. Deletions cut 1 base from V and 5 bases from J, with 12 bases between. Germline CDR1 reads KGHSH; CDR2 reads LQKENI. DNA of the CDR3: TGTGCCAGCTCACCACAAGGTATACTTAACAATGAGCAGTTCTTC. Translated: CASSPQGILNNEQFF. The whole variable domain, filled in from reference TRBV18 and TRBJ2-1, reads NAGVMQNPRHLVRRRGQEARLRCSPMKGHSHVYWYRQLPEEGLKFMVYLQKENIIDESGMPKERFSAEFPKEGPSILRIQQVVRGDSAAYFCASSPQGILNNEQFFGPGTRLTVL.

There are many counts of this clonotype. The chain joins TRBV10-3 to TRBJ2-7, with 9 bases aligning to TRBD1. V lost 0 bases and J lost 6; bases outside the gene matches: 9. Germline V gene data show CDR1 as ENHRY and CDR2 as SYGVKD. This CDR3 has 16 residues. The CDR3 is CAISESGGQGTGEQYF. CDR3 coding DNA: TGTGCCATCAGTGAGTCGGGGGGACAGGGCACGGGCGAGCAGTACTTC.

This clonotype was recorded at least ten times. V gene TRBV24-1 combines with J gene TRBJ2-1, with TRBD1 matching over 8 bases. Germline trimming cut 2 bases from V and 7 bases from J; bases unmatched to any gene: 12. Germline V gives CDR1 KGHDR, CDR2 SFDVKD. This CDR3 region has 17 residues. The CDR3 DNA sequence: TGTGCCACCAGTGATTATTTAGGACAGGGAGGTAGAAATGAGCAGTTCTTC. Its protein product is CATSDYLGQGGRNEQFF.

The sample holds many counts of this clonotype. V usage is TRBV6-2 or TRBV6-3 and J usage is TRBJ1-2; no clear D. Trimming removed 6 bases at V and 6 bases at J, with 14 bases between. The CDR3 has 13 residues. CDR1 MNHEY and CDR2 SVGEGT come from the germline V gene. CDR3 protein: CASSRASLHGYTF. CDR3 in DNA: TGTGCCAGCAGCCGTGCCTCTCTCCATGGCTACACCTTC.

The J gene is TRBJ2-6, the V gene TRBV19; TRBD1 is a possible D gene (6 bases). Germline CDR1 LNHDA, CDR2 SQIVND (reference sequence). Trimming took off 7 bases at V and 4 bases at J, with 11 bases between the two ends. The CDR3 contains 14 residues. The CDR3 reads CASTSGTGANVLTF. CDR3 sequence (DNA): TGTGCCAGTACTTCCGGGACAGGGGCCAACGTCCTGACTTTC.

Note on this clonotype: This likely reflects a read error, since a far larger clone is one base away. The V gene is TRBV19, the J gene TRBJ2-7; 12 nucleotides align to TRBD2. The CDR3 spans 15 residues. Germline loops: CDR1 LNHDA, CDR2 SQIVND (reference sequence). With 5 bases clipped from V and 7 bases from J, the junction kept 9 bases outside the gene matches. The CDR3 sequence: CASSRTSGNYNEQYF. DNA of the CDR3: TGTGCCAGTAGTCGGACTAGCGGGAACTACAATGAGCAGTACTTC.

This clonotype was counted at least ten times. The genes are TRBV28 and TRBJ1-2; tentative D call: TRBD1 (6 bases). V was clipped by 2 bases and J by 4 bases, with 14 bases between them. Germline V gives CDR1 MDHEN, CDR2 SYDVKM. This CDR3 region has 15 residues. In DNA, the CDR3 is TGTGCCAGCAGTTTAGATCAGGGGCTCGGCTATGGCTACACCTTC. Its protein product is CASSLDQGLGYGYTF.